This TCR beta chain was recovered during a study of blood T cells in healthy people across ages. For the second PCR, which ran for about 7 to 11 cycles, a sample-barcoded 5' primer and a J-beta primer mix were used. One entry per CDR3 protein results from TCRdb running MiXCR on the 5' RACE reads. The sample lists around 710,000 distinct CDR3 sequences, 40% to 45% occurring once. The CDR3 is 13 amino acids. V gave up 4 bases and J gave up 4 bases, with 8 bases separating them. A few counts support this clonotype. The chain recombines TRBV12-3 or TRBV12-4 with TRBJ1-5, with unresolved D. The sequencing input was blood. This clonotype was sampled from a woman aged 55-69 years in good health. The DNA of the CDR3 is TGTGCCAGCAGTTGGACCCTAAATCAGCCCCAGCATTTT. Protein sequence: CASSWTLNQPQHF.